The clone carrying this TCR beta chain is a singleton in its sample. Its antigen is still unknown. The CDR3 contains 14 residues. Per the germline V gene, CDR1 is MNHEY and CDR2 is SVGAGI. With V trimmed by 5 bases and J by 5 bases, 8 bases remained unmatched. Amplification used 60 Vbeta primers and 13 Jbeta primers. Only in-frame clones appear in the TCRdb table, and some are missing; sequencing was by immunoSEQ multiplex PCR. Of 110,000 to 150,000 clones listed, about four fifths are singletons. This record belongs to a study of cytomegalovirus exposure and HLA in healthy donors. Overall study results and limits: Available immune exposure information was restricted to CMV serostatus only.

Sample: PBMCs. The clonotype originates from a man aged 35-49 years in good health and CMV-seronegative. This chain links TRBV6-5 with TRBJ2-7; 8 nucleotides align to TRBD1. The CDR3 protein is CASSPRGRGHEQYF. CDR3 bases: TGTGCCAGCAGTCCCCGGGGCAGGGGGCACGAGCAGTACTTC.